This TCR beta chain is from a study of OX40 agonist ivuxolimab in advanced cancers. Between the trimmed V and J ends, which lost 5 bases and 4 bases, there was a span of 15 bases. This CDR3 is built from 14 residues. Germline V lookup: CDR1 SNHLY, CDR2 FYNNEI. Whole-study findings and limits: The 0.1-3.0 mg/kg partial responders had among the lowest clonal expansion. On average, CD8+ T cells had more expanded clones than CD4+.

Method: immunoSEQ multiplex PCR; TCRdb's copy keeps in-frame clones and lacks some. Of 70,000 to 95,000 clones in the sample, about 90% were seen once. Note on this clone: The antigen is unknown.

The source material was CD4+ or CD8+ T cells sorted from blood, sampled in a trial of the OX40 agonist ivuxolimab. This receptor was identified in an adult with an advanced solid tumor such as melanoma, head and neck, liver or kidney cancer. The chain joins TRBV2 to TRBJ2-7; D unresolved. The CDR3 coding sequence is TGTGCCAGCAGTATCGCAGACTTCCTTTACGAGCAGTACTTC. Translation: CASSIADFLYEQYF.